The 26 T cell receptor beta chains in this list originate from one sample, sequenced in a study of blood T cell repertoires in COVID-19. Assay: immunoSEQ multiplex PCR; the TCRdb copy retains only in-frame clones and omits some. This table holds around 20,000 clones, roughly 90% found once. Material for sequencing was peripheral blood. The origin of the receptors is a human donor in a cohort sampled during active COVID-19.

The V call is TRBV30, the J call TRBJ1-4; 8 bases agree with TRBD1. Losses at the gene ends were 0 bases for V and 6 bases for J; bases not matched to a gene: 18. This CDR3 spans 19 amino acids. CDR1 and CDR2 (germline): GTSNPN, SVGIG (reference sequence). As DNA, the CDR3 is TGTGCCTGGAGTGTGGGAGGGGGACCAAGGACAGGGAGGGATGAAAAACTGTTTTTT. Its translation: CAWSVGGGPRTGRDEKLFF.

V gene TRBV19 combines with J gene TRBJ2-1, with D perhaps matching TRBD1 (5 bases). This CDR3 region has 14 residues. CDR1 and CDR2 (germline): LNHDA, SQIVND (reference sequence). Trimming cost V 5 bases and J 3 bases, with 11 bases left between them. CDR3 in DNA: TGTGCCAGTAGTCCTGACAGCATCTACAATGAGCAGTTCTTC. This translates into CASSPDSIYNEQFF.

The chain has TRBV29-1 and TRBJ2-1; unclear D gene. The germline CDR1 and CDR2 sequences are SQVTM and ANQGSEA. The V and J ends lost 1 base and 6 bases respectively, with 7 bases between them. CDR3 length: 12 amino acids. Here the CDR3 DNA reads TGCAGCGTTGAAGGGCTTCCCAATGAGCAGTTCTTC. Protein sequence: CSVEGLPNEQFF.

This clone was seen just once. The gene calls are TRBV10-2 and TRBJ1-5, with TRBD1 matching over 8 bases. V lost 6 bases to trimming and J lost 6 bases; unmatched junction nucleotides: 7. CDR3 length equals 14 residues. Germline V gives CDR1 WSHSY, CDR2 SAAADI. CDR3 sequence: CASSETGEIQPQHF. DNA of the CDR3: TGCGCCAGCAGCGAGACAGGGGAAATTCAGCCCCAGCATTTT.

The chain has TRBV9 and TRBJ1-3; D perhaps matches TRBD1 (6 bases). This CDR3 region has 13 residues. Trimming stripped 5 bases from V and 11 bases from J, with 17 bases between. Germline values: CDR1 SGDLS, CDR2 YYNGEE. CDR3 in DNA: TGTGCCAGCAGTATCAACAGGGCGGGCCCCATATATTTT. It is translated as CASSINRAGPIYF.

This sequence joins TRBV11-2 and TRBJ2-5; TRBD2 matches at 15 bases. The CDR3 extends over 16 amino acids. CDR1 is SGHAT and CDR2 is FQNNGV in the germline V gene. The junction had 5 bases not matched to a gene; V was cut back by 5 bases and J by 4 bases. The CDR3 sequence is CASSGRTSGRGETQYF. The CDR3 bases are TGTGCCAGCAGCGGACGGACTAGCGGGAGGGGAGAGACCCAGTACTTC.

CDR3 in DNA: TGTGCCAGCAGCCCTGGGACTAGCGTTTACAATGAGCAGTTCTTC. It yields the protein CASSPGTSVYNEQFF. V is TRBV7-3 and J is TRBJ2-1; TRBD2 aligns across 10 bases. The junction had 5 bases not matched to a gene; V was cut back by 5 bases and J by 4 bases. This CDR3 region has 15 residues. Per the germline V gene, CDR1 is SGHTA and CDR2 is FQGTGA.

The chain joins TRBV4-1 to TRBJ1-1, with D possibly TRBD1 on 5 matching bases. CDR3 length equals 14 residues. The germline V gene encodes CDR1 MGHRA and CDR2 YSYEKL. The ends were cut back, 0 bases at V and 4 bases at J, with 9 bases in the middle. This chain's CDR3 is CASSQDLGGTEAFF. CDR3 DNA sequence: TGCGCCAGCAGCCAAGATCTCGGGGGCACTGAAGCTTTCTTT.

The rearrangement links TRBV29-1 to TRBJ2-7; possible D gene TRBD2, 6 bases. Trimming left V 1 base short and J 2 bases short, with 9 bases between. The CDR3 has 13 residues. Germline CDR1 reads SQVTM; CDR2 reads ANQGSEA. The CDR3: CSVEVREPYEQYF. The CDR3 DNA sequence: TGCAGCGTTGAAGTACGGGAGCCCTACGAGCAGTACTTC.

The CDR3 is CASSTPIGRRGDYTF. The CDR3 DNA is TGTGCCAGCAGCACCCCCATCGGGAGACGGGGTGACTACACCTTC. J is TRBJ1-2 and V is TRBV5-4; no definite D call. Germline lookup yields CDR1 SGHNT and CDR2 YYREEE (reference sequence). The CDR3 sequence is 15 residues long. Trimming pared 4 bases from V and 10 bases from J, leaving 23 bases between.

This chain connects TRBV7-9 to TRBJ2-2, with 10 bases lining up with TRBD2. Germline V gene sequence: CDR1 SEHNR, CDR2 FQNEAQ (reference sequence). Germline trimming cut 2 bases from V and 6 bases from J; bases unmatched to any gene: 3. This CDR3 has 15 residues. CDR3 in amino acids: CASSLSSGSSGELFF. The CDR3 coding sequence is TGTGCCAGCAGCTTATCTAGCGGGAGCTCCGGGGAGCTGTTTTTT.

The chain joins TRBV10-3 to TRBJ2-5, with 7 bases aligning to TRBD2. Looked up from germline, CDR1 is ENHRY and CDR2 is SYGVKD. The V gene end was trimmed by 6 bases and the J gene end by 5 bases; junction bases not matched to a gene: 9. The CDR3 has 14 residues. As DNA, the CDR3 is TGTGCCATCAGGCTGGGGTCCGGGGGGGAGACCCAGTACTTC. As protein: CAIRLGSGGETQYF.

V usage is TRBV3-1 (or the pseudogene TRBV3-2) and J usage is TRBJ2-7, with 14 bases fitting TRBD2. The junction had 4 bases not matched to a gene; V was cut back by 5 bases and J by 4 bases. CDR3 length: 15 residues. Germline V CDR1 and CDR2: LGHDT, YNNKEL (reference sequence). The CDR3 protein is CASSARLAGGYEQYF. CDR3 sequence (DNA): TGTGCCAGCAGCGCCCGACTAGCGGGAGGGTACGAGCAGTACTTC.

The chain links TRBV5-4 to TRBJ2-5; D not resolved. The CDR3 is 13 residues long. Germline CDR1 and CDR2: SGHNT and YYREEE (reference sequence). The V end lost 0 bases, the J end lost 2 bases, and 5 bases lay between the germline ends. CDR3 nucleotide sequence: TGTGCCAGCAGCTTGGGGGCGCAAGAGACCCAGTACTTC. It is translated as CASSLGAQETQYF.

The chain carries TRBV3-1 (or the pseudogene TRBV3-2) and TRBJ1-2; D unresolved. CDR1 LGHDT and CDR2 YNNKEL come from the germline V gene (reference sequence). The CDR3 totals 12 residues. V was pared by 1 base and J by 7 bases, with 7 bases between. CDR3 residues: CASSQGGSGYTF. Written as DNA, the CDR3 is TGTGCCAGCAGCCAAGGAGGGAGTGGCTACACCTTC.

The V and J genes are TRBV7-3 and TRBJ2-1; D might be TRBD2 (5 bases). Per germline, CDR1 SGHTA and CDR2 FQGTGA. The CDR3 sequence is 15 residues long. Trimming left V 5 bases short and J 2 bases short, with 13 bases between. The CDR3 nucleotides read TGTGCCAGCAGCCCGAACGGGGTACCCTACAATGAGCAGTTCTTC. Protein sequence: CASSPNGVPYNEQFF.

This chain uses TRBV6-2 or TRBV6-3 with TRBJ2-1; possible D gene TRBD1, 5 bases. CDR3 length: 14 amino acids. Trimming took 0 bases from V and 4 from J, leaving 7 bases between them. The germline gives CDR1 MNHEY, CDR2 SVGEGT. CDR3: CASSYSRTYNEQFF. DNA for the CDR3: TGTGCCAGCAGTTACTCGAGGACATACAATGAGCAGTTCTTC.

The chain joins TRBV6-1 to TRBJ1-6, with 12 bases matching TRBD1. The CDR3 has 17 residues. Unmatched junction bases numbered 11, after V lost 4 bases and J lost 10 bases. Germline loops: CDR1 MNHNS, CDR2 SASEGT. CDR3 DNA: TGTGCCAGCAGTGTAGATTCCGGGACAGGGGGCGGGTCACCCCTCCACTTT. Translated, it gives CASSVDSGTGGGSPLHF.

The chain couples TRBV4-2 to TRBJ2-1, with D perhaps matching TRBD1 (6 bases). CDR1 and CDR2 from the germline V gene are LGHNA and YNFKEQ. The CDR3 extends over 16 amino acids. V lost 0 bases, J lost 7 bases, and 16 bases lay in between. The CDR3 DNA sequence: TGTGCCAGCAGCCAAGATAGGGGGATTTTTTTAAATGAGCAGTTCTTC. Its translation: CASSQDRGIFLNEQFF.

The rearrangement joins TRBV25-1 to TRBJ1-1, with 8 bases aligning to TRBD1. This CDR3 is 14 amino acids long. The ends lost 6 bases at V and 2 bases at J; junction bases unmatched: 5. CDR1 is MGHDK and CDR2 is SYGVNS in the germline V gene. The chain's CDR3 is CASRPGGSNTEAFF. CDR3 DNA sequence: TGTGCCAGCAGACCAGGGGGCTCAAACACTGAAGCTTTCTTT.

The V and J genes are TRBV28 and TRBJ2-7, with 11 bases fitting TRBD2. The CDR3 sequence is 15 residues long. CDR1 and CDR2 (germline): MDHEN, SYDVKM. V dropped 4 bases and J dropped 2; count of bases not matched to a gene: 4. CDR3 loop: CASSYGTSGTYEQYF. CDR3 bases: TGTGCCAGCAGTTACGGGACTAGCGGAACCTACGAGCAGTACTTC.

The chain has TRBV5-1 and TRBJ2-1; the match to TRBD1 covers 7 bases. CDR1 is SGHRS, CDR2 YFSETQ, per germline. This CDR3 contains 17 residues. The trim removed 3 bases at V and 2 bases at J, leaving 11 bases unmatched. The CDR3 region is CASSWGIGGPTYNEQFF. The DNA of the CDR3 is TGCGCCAGCAGCTGGGGTATAGGGGGCCCAACCTACAATGAGCAGTTCTTC.

As DNA, the CDR3 is TGTGCCAGCAGCTTGGGAGACAGGGGCACAGATACGCAGTATTTT. It translates to CASSLGDRGTDTQYF. This rearrangement joins TRBV5-8 to TRBJ2-3; 7 nucleotides align to TRBD1. CDR1 is SGHTS and CDR2 is YDEGEE in the germline V gene. The CDR3 has 15 residues. J gave up 1 base and V 0 bases, and 2 bases lay outside the gene matches. The full variable domain, completed using reference TRBV5-8 and TRBJ2-3, is EAGVTQSPTHLIKTRGQQATLRCSPISGHTSVYWYQQALGLGLQFLLWYDEGEERNRGNFPPRFSGRQFPNYSSELNVNALELEDSALYLCASSLGDRGTDTQYFGPGTRLTVL.

This clone was counted only a few times. The rearrangement joins TRBV5-8 to TRBJ1-1; 9 nucleotides line up with TRBD1. This CDR3 has 12 residues. With 5 bases clipped from V and 11 bases from J, the junction kept 7 bases outside the gene matches. The germline gives CDR1 SGHTS, CDR2 YDEGEE. Here the CDR3 DNA reads TGTGCCAGCAGAGGACAGGGGTCCGCCGCTTTCTTT. It specifies CASRGQGSAAFF.

The chain has TRBV5-5 and TRBJ2-5; D remains unclear. Germline V gene lookup returns CDR1 SGHKS and CDR2 YYEKEE (reference sequence). Trimming took 4 bases from V and 5 from J, leaving 9 bases between them. The CDR3 covers 12 residues. The CDR3 loop is CASSPLEETQYF. The CDR3 DNA sequence: TGTGCCAGCAGCCCGTTGGAGGAGACCCAGTACTTC.

This chain uses TRBV4-2 with TRBJ2-7; 9 bases line up with TRBD1. Germline lookup yields CDR1 LGHNA and CDR2 YNFKEQ. The CDR3 runs to 14 residues. The V segment lost 6 bases and the J segment 3 bases; nucleotides outside the gene matches: 6. The CDR3 DNA follows: TGTGCCAGCAGTTTAAACAGGGGGCTCTACGAGCAGTACTTC. This encodes CASSLNRGLYEQYF.